This T cell receptor (beta chain) was captured by sequencing in a study of T cell repertoires in cytomegalovirus infection. Study-wide context: Recently described HLA-C-restricted plus well-studied HLA-B-restricted CMV epitopes were used. Public TCR beta signatures were indicative of both CMV infection and a matching HLA type.

There are a few counts of this clonotype. The antigen is unknown. Findings of the study overall: The ex vivo response was dominated by HLA-C-restricted CMV-specific TCR beta clonotypes.

Germline V gene sequence: CDR1 SGHRS, CDR2 YFSETQ. This CDR3 has 16 amino acids. V lost 4 bases and J 2 bases, leaving 19 bases between the germline ends. TCRdb re-called the reads through MiXCR, storing one row per CDR3 protein. Among a few hundred thousand distinct CDR3 sequences listed, under 45% were seen once. This receptor was taken from a human donor in good health (CMV status not recorded). Some clones in this sample may be carry-over from other donors' samples. The rearrangement uses TRBV5-1 and TRBJ2-7, with D possibly TRBD1 on 6 matching bases. The source material was cultured PBMCs, sampled from culture after CMV antigen stimulation. CDR3 residues: CASSPSQGSGAYEQYF. CDR3 in DNA: TGCGCCAGCAGCCCCTCGCAGGGGAGTGGGGCCTACGAGCAGTACTTC.